This T cell receptor (beta chain) was observed in a study of blood T cell repertoires in COVID-19. The overall study: In each case, the material was cDNA or gDNA derived from T cells, B-cell-depleted T cells, or PBMCs.

Germline-derived CDR1 and CDR2 are SGHRS and YFSETQ. The length of the CDR3 is 17 residues. The germline V and J ends were trimmed by 0 bases and 7 bases, with 19 bases remaining between them. Method: immunoSEQ multiplex PCR; TCRdb's copy keeps in-frame clones and lacks some. Among roughly 380,000 clones, roughly 86% were seen once, and the ten largest hold more than 1%. The sample comprised peripheral blood. This TCR was sampled from a human donor with acute or convalescent COVID-19. The donor label of this sample is uncertain. This chain joins TRBV5-1 and TRBJ1-4, with D tentatively TRBD1 (5 bases). CDR3 sequence: CASSLAETGVGGEKLFF. DNA for the CDR3: TGCGCCAGCAGCTTGGCCGAGACGGGGGTCGGGGGTGAAAAACTGTTTTTT.